This is a list of T cell receptor beta chains from one sample in a study of T cell repertoires in cytomegalovirus infection. Antigens of these TCRs are unknown. One entry per CDR3 protein, called by TCRdb with MiXCR from the reads. The table lists some 220,000 distinct CDR3 sequences, 35% to 45% of them singletons. Sample: CD8+ T cells from cultured PBMCs, taken from culture after CMV antigen stimulation. Receptor source: a human donor in good health (CMV status not recorded). Some clones in this sample may be carry-over from other donors' samples. The CDR3 runs from the conserved cysteine through the conserved F or W. The listing skips clone size in some rows; elsewhere it reads once, few, many or a size class.

>TRBV11-2|TRBJ2-7|-
CASQPENPYEQYF
>TRBV20-1|TRBJ2-7|-
CSARDSGTGAEQYF
>TRBV6-2/TRBV6-3|TRBJ2-3|few
CASKAAGGTDTQYF
>TRBV27|TRBJ2-7|-
CASRLSVGGRGEQYF
>TRBV5-4|TRBJ2-5|-
CASSLNAQGAGETQYF
>TRBV11-2|TRBJ2-1|many
CASSLLANSYNEQFF
>TRBV27|TRBJ1-5|-
CASSLNGQINQPQHF
>TRBV27|TRBJ2-3|-
CASLGGVATDTQYF
>TRBV10-2|TRBJ1-2|-
CASRPSTEYGYTF
>TRBV6-5|TRBJ2-2|few
CASSYEGLDTGELFF
>TRBV7-8|TRBJ1-4|-
CASSSTGGLYEKLFF
>TRBV27|TRBJ2-7|-
CASRRQGSVYEQYF
>TRBV27|TRBJ1-4|few
CASRRSGRLEKLFF
>TRBV7-9|TRBJ1-1|-
CASSSPGAGEAFF
>TRBV7-9|TRBJ2-2|-
CASSPEGGTGELFF
>TRBV9|TRBJ1-3|many
CASSMDRGSTAGNTIYF
>TRBV29-1|TRBJ2-7|-
CSVESAGPYEQYF
>TRBV7-2|TRBJ2-7|many
CASSYRDNYEQYF
>TRBV2|TRBJ2-1|-
CASPGLAGTEQFF
>TRBV11-2|TRBJ1-1|-
CASSPTVGSNTEAFF
>TRBV7-1|TRBJ2-3|few
CASSPGLEDTQYF
>TRBV6-1|TRBJ2-7|many
CASSAGTGEGSEQYF
>TRBV28|TRBJ2-5|many
CASSFRKRRTPQYF
>TRBV12-3/TRBV12-4|TRBJ1-1|-
CASSHDSPTEAFF
>TRBV27|TRBJ1-2|once
CASSLTYGYYGYTF
>TRBV2|TRBJ2-1|-
CASNNDDSLGYNEQFF
>TRBV7-9|TRBJ2-7|-
CASSLGTSVKDEQYF
>TRBV6-5|TRBJ2-7|once
CASSYLETYEQYF
>TRBV25-1|TRBJ1-1|-
CASSGHRGPTNTEAFF
>TRBV10-2|TRBJ1-2|-
CASSPANYGYTF
>TRBV6-5|TRBJ2-1|few
CASKLGDTPYNEQFF
>TRBV7-6|TRBJ2-2|-
CASSLALWVAGELFF
>TRBV6-2/TRBV6-3|TRBJ2-1|-
CASNLPNEQFF
>TRBV27|TRBJ1-2|once
CASSLYSQGLNNYGYTF
>TRBV10-3|TRBJ1-1|-
CATAMNTEAFF
>TRBV6-2/TRBV6-3|TRBJ2-1|few
CASSYIMGLALDNEQFF
>TRBV28|TRBJ1-6|-
CATRTGNSYNSPLHF
>TRBV12-3/TRBV12-4|TRBJ1-5|many
CASSSTYRGRSNQPQHF
>TRBV2|TRBJ2-1|few
CARTGAGNEQFF
>TRBV11-2|TRBJ1-2|-
CASSLDRIIPGQGASSFGMGYTF
>TRBV5-1|TRBJ2-1|-
CASSSPILAGESEQFF
>TRBV12-5|TRBJ2-7|-
CASGLSRTEQYF
>TRBV7-8|TRBJ2-3|few
CASSLGGASTDTQYF
>TRBV29-1|TRBJ2-7|-
CSGSGQGCIWEQYF
>TRBV20-1|TRBJ2-4|-
CSGGGQGKNIQYF
>TRBV12-3/TRBV12-4|TRBJ2-6|many
CASMIYSGANVLTF
>TRBV7-8|TRBJ2-1|few
CASSLLHEQFF
>TRBV12-5|TRBJ2-2|many
CASRSDIDANTGELFF
>TRBV27|TRBJ2-1|-
CASSWDRVNEQFF
>TRBV7-8|TRBJ1-4|-
CASSSLGGASEKLFF
>TRBV28|TRBJ2-2|-
CASSLGTSPGELFF
>TRBV20-1|TRBJ2-2|-
CTAQGEVSGELFF
>TRBV19|TRBJ1-5|-
CARTVGDLNQPQHF
>TRBV7-9|TRBJ2-3|-
CASSPRIGSGSGQGDTQYF
>TRBV4-1|TRBJ2-1|-
CASSQLAGSSYNEQFF
>TRBV7-9|TRBJ2-5|-
CASSLPAQETQYF
>TRBV29-1|TRBJ1-5|many
CSVGSNINQPQHF
>TRBV20-1|TRBJ2-5|-
CSARGGVGLAGGDQYF